This TCR beta chain emerged from a study of blood T cell repertoires in COVID-19. Clones were read by immunoSEQ multiplex PCR, and TCRdb kept only the in-frame ones, dropping some. This table has 410,000 or so clones, 70% to 90% appearing once. Per germline, CDR1 SNHLY and CDR2 FYNNEI. V was pared by 3 bases and J by 3 bases, with 4 bases of the junction left unmatched. The CDR3 consists of 15 residues. Sequencing used peripheral blood. The rearrangement joins TRBV2 to TRBJ2-2; 7 bases agree with TRBD2. The TCR originated in a woman in her 40s with COVID-19, enrolled during active disease. CDR3 DNA sequence: TGTGCCAGCAGTGATGGGCTAGCGGACACCGGGGAGCTGTTTTTT. Residues: CASSDGLADTGELFF.